The 23 T cell receptor beta chains given below trace back to one sample, sequenced in a study of CD8 T cells in ankylosing spondylitis (dated by TCRdb to 2016 to 2017). The method was 5' RACE. The sequencer was an Illumina HiSeq 2500. Through fastp at Q25 and MiXCR, TCRdb rebuilt clones from the public reads, retaining in-frame beta chains. Rows are combined by CDR3 protein, so each entry shows the most common genes and DNA. The table for this sample lists about 100,000 distinct CDR3 sequences; 24% of them were counted only once. The biggest ten clones account for 9% to 15% of the sample. The sequencing input was synovial fluid, either unsorted or a sorted T cell fraction (not recorded which). The source of these receptors is a male donor with ankylosing spondylitis.

The chain combines TRBV5-1 with TRBJ1-5; TRBD1 aligns across 8 bases. This CDR3 contains 15 residues. Germline CDR1 SGHRS, CDR2 YFSETQ. Trimming took 3 bases from V and 1 from J; bases not matched to a gene: 3. CDR3 bases: TGCGCCAGCAGCTCCGGGACAGGAAGCAATCAGCCCCAGCATTTT. This gives the protein CASSSGTGSNQPQHF. Using reference TRBV5-1 and TRBJ1-5 for the parts outside the CDR3, the full variable domain is KAGVTQTPRYLIKTRGQQVTLSCSPISGHRSVSWYQQTPGQGLQFLFEYFSETQRNKGNFPGRFSGRQFSNSRSEMNVSTLELGDSALYLCASSSGTGSNQPQHFGDGTRLSIL.

This clonotype was detected many times. The chain employs TRBV7-2 and TRBJ2-7; D ambiguous. CDR1 SGHTA and CDR2 FQGNSA come from the germline V gene. This CDR3 has 12 amino acids. Trimming took off 5 bases at V and 0 bases at J, with 5 bases between the two ends. The CDR3 spells CASSLPSYEQYF. CDR3 DNA sequence: TGTGCCAGCAGCCTCCCCTCCTACGAGCAGTACTTC.

This chain connects TRBV7-8 to TRBJ2-1; 7 bases map to TRBD2. The CDR3 is 15 amino acids. After removal of 5 bases from V and 8 bases from J, the junction contained 12 bases not matched to a gene. Germline V gene sequence: CDR1 SGHVS, CDR2 FQNEAQ. The CDR3 protein is CASSPPPGGSDEQFF. The CDR3 DNA follows: TGTGCCAGCAGCCCTCCTCCGGGCGGGAGTGATGAGCAGTTCTTC. The full variable domain, rest sourced from reference TRBV7-8 and TRBJ2-1, is GAGVSQSPRYKVAKRGQDVALRCDPISGHVSLFWYQQALGQGPEFLTYFQNEAQLDKSGLPSDRFFAERPEGSVSTLKIQRTQQEDSAVYLCASSPPPGGSDEQFFGPGTRLTVL.

This chain uses TRBV19 with TRBJ2-4; D is possibly TRBD1 (5 bases). Trimming removed 4 bases from V and 2 bases from J, with 9 bases in between. This CDR3 is built from 14 residues. Germline V gene lookup returns CDR1 LNHDA and CDR2 SQIVND (reference sequence). The chain's CDR3 is CASSNQGTKNIQYF. Written as DNA, the CDR3 is TGTGCCAGTAGTAATCAGGGAACCAAAAACATTCAGTACTTC.

Only a few counts were recorded for this clonotype. V usage is TRBV29-1 and J usage is TRBJ1-2, with 7 bases matching TRBD1. The ends lost 6 bases at V and 2 bases at J; junction bases unmatched: 6. Looked up from germline, CDR1 is SQVTM and CDR2 is ANQGSEA. The CDR3 has 13 amino acids. CDR3 in DNA: TGCAGCGTCCCGGGACAGACAAACTATGGCTACACCTTC. Amino acid sequence: CSVPGQTNYGYTF.

This clonotype has a count of ten or more. The chain carries TRBV18 and TRBJ2-7; D may match TRBD1 or TRBD2 (5 bases each). Per germline, CDR1 KGHSH and CDR2 LQKENI. The CDR3 is made up of 14 amino acids. V gave up 3 bases and J gave up 2 bases, with 11 bases separating them. CDR3 loop: CASSPRDRTYEQYF. The CDR3 nucleotides are TGTGCCAGCTCACCCCGGGACCGAACCTACGAGCAGTACTTC.

This chain's CDR3 is CASSLEAGVETQYF. The DNA of the CDR3 is TGTGCCAGCAGCTTAGAAGCGGGAGTAGAGACCCAGTACTTC. V and J are TRBV7-2 and TRBJ2-5, with 8 bases aligning to TRBD2. V lost 1 base to trimming and J lost 4 bases; unmatched junction nucleotides: 2. The V gene's germline CDR1 is SGHTA and CDR2 FQGNSA. This CDR3 is built from 14 residues.

This clonotype has just a few counts. CDR3 sequence (DNA): TGCGCCAGCAGCTTGGCCGGGGGGGGACCCTTCTCCATGAACACTGAAGCTTTCTTT. This encodes CASSLAGGGPFSMNTEAFF. The chain has TRBV5-1 and TRBJ1-1; D perhaps matches TRBD1 (5 bases). The germline V and J ends were trimmed by 0 bases and 0 bases, with 21 bases remaining between them. CDR1 is SGHRS and CDR2 is YFSETQ in the germline V gene. CDR3 size: 19 residues.

This clonotype was counted between two and nine times. V usage is TRBV20-1 and J usage is TRBJ2-1; tentative D call: TRBD1 (6 bases). The CDR3 consists of 13 residues. The V end was cut by 3 bases, the J end by 4 bases, with 10 bases between. From germline, CDR1 is DFQATT and CDR2 SNEGSKA (reference sequence). The CDR3 reads CSARGARYNEQFF. CDR3 DNA sequence: TGCAGTGCTAGGGGGGCCAGATACAATGAGCAGTTCTTC.

There are a few counts of this clonotype. The CDR3: CSARDQSSGSNEQYV. The CDR3 nucleotides are TGCAGTGCTAGAGACCAGTCTAGCGGGAGCAACGAGCAGTACGTC. The chain joins TRBV20-1 to TRBJ2-7; the match to TRBD2 covers 10 bases. CDR3 size: 15 residues. V was clipped by 0 bases and J by 5 bases; unmatched bases: 7. Germline V lookup: CDR1 DFQATT, CDR2 SNEGSKA (reference sequence).

This clonotype showed up just a few times. CDR3 loop: CASSSGHPRKYF. The CDR3 nucleotides read TGTGCCAGCAGCTCGGGACACCCCCGAAAGTATTTT. The V gene is TRBV2, the J gene TRBJ2-3; D possibly corresponds to TRBD1 (6 bases). Germline V gene lookup returns CDR1 SNHLY and CDR2 FYNNEI. This CDR3 region has 12 residues. Trimming left V 6 bases short and J 13 bases short, with 17 bases between.

This clonotype was counted only a few times. V is TRBV25-1 and J is TRBJ2-1; TRBD1 matches at 10 bases. The ends lost 6 bases at V and 5 bases at J; junction bases unmatched: 7. CDR1 is MGHDK, CDR2 SYGVNS, per germline. The CDR3 spans 15 residues. The CDR3 DNA is TGTGCCAGCAGCAGAGACAGGGGGCGGGACAATGAGCAGTTCTTC. Amino acids: CASSRDRGRDNEQFF.

In its sample, this clonotype was seen a few times. CDR3 DNA sequence: TGCAGCGCCCCCCAGGGGGCTAGCACAGATACGCAGTATTTT. Residues: CSAPQGASTDTQYF. J is TRBJ2-3 and V is TRBV29-1; 8 nucleotides match TRBD1. This CDR3 has 14 amino acids. The germline V gene has CDR1 SQVTM and CDR2 ANQGSEA. Germline trimming cut 7 bases from V and 0 bases from J; bases unmatched to any gene: 6.

This clonotype was found a few times. The chain links TRBV10-3 to TRBJ1-6, with unresolved D. The V gene lost 3 bases and the J gene lost 8 bases, with 11 bases spanning the gap. The CDR3 is made up of 14 amino acids. The germline gives CDR1 ENHRY, CDR2 SYGVKD. DNA for the CDR3: TGTGCCATCAGTGATGACGGGTCGTATTCACCCCTCCACTTT. As protein: CAISDDGSYSPLHF.

This clonotype was counted ten times or more. CDR3 sequence: CASSLDASGRTTTYEQYF. Written as DNA, the CDR3 is TGCGCCAGCAGCTTGGATGCCAGCGGGAGGACTACGACCTACGAGCAGTACTTC. The chain carries TRBV5-1 and TRBJ2-7, with 9 bases fitting TRBD2. The V gene's germline CDR1 is SGHRS and CDR2 YFSETQ. The CDR3 spans 18 residues. J gave up 2 bases and V 0 bases, and 12 bases lay outside the gene matches. Looking up the rest from reference TRBV5-1 and TRBJ2-7 gives the full variable domain: KAGVTQTPRYLIKTRGQQVTLSCSPISGHRSVSWYQQTPGQGLQFLFEYFSETQRNKGNFPGRFSGRQFSNSRSEMNVSTLELGDSALYLCASSLDASGRTTTYEQYFGPGTRLTVT.

This clonotype was seen repeatedly, ten times or more. This chain joins TRBV6-1 and TRBJ2-6, with 9 bases identical to TRBD1. V dropped 5 bases and J dropped 0; count of bases not matched to a gene: 14. Per the germline V gene, CDR1 is MNHNS and CDR2 is SASEGT. The length of the CDR3 is 20 residues. The CDR3 region is CASSQQPPNRGLSGANVLTF. CDR3 DNA: TGTGCCAGCAGTCAACAGCCCCCTAACAGGGGGCTCTCTGGGGCCAACGTCCTGACTTTC.

The chain combines TRBV9 with TRBJ1-1; 8 bases match TRBD1. After removal of 2 bases from V and 4 bases from J, the junction contained 7 bases not matched to a gene. The CDR3 has 15 residues. Germline V gives CDR1 SGDLS, CDR2 YYNGEE. CDR3 in DNA: TGTGCCAGCAGCGTGTCCACAGGGGGGTTCACTGAAGCTTTCTTT. Translated: CASSVSTGGFTEAFF.

The chain has TRBV11-2 and TRBJ1-2; tentative D call: TRBD1 (5 bases). Between the trimmed V and J ends, which lost 5 bases and 4 bases, there was a span of 11 bases. Germline V CDR1 and CDR2: SGHAT, FQNNGV. The CDR3 spans 13 residues. CDR3 nucleotide sequence: TGTGCCAGCAGCATCGGACAACTCTATGGCTACACCTTC. Translating gives CASSIGQLYGYTF. Full variable domain (outside the CDR3, taken from reference TRBV11-2 and TRBJ1-2): EAGVAQSPRYKIIEKRQSVAFWCNPISGHATLYWYQQILGQGPKLLIQFQNNGVVDDSQLPKDRFSAERLKGVDSTLKIQPAKLEDSAVYLCASSIGQLYGYTFGSGTRLTVV.

This chain's CDR3 is CSASLGLFSPLHF. The CDR3 nucleotides read TGCAGTGCTAGTCTAGGGTTGTTTTCACCCCTCCACTTT. The genes are TRBV20-1 and TRBJ1-6; no clear D gene. The ends were cut back, 3 bases at V and 9 bases at J, with 12 bases in the middle. CDR1 and CDR2 (germline): DFQATT, SNEGSKA (reference sequence). The CDR3 sequence is 13 residues long.

This chain joins TRBV4-2 and TRBJ2-7; 12 nucleotides match TRBD2. Trimming took 1 base from V and 1 from J; bases not matched to a gene: 5. The germline gives CDR1 LGHNA, CDR2 YNFKEQ. CDR3 size: 17 residues. The CDR3, as DNA: TGTGCCAGCAGCCAAGGACTAGCGGGAGCCGTGTCCTACGAGCAGTACTTC. Amino acid sequence: CASSQGLAGAVSYEQYF.

This chain links TRBV27 with TRBJ2-1; 8 bases map to TRBD2. This CDR3 region has 16 residues. Per the germline V gene, CDR1 is MNHEY and CDR2 is SMNVEV (reference sequence). V gave up 1 base and J gave up 0 bases; unmatched junction bases: 2. Here the CDR3 DNA reads TGTGCCAGCAGTTTATATCGGGGGGGCTCCTACAATGAGCAGTTCTTC. It yields the protein CASSLYRGGSYNEQFF.

This clonotype has at least ten counts. This chain uses TRBV11-2 with TRBJ2-1, with D perhaps TRBD2 (6 bases). The CDR3 runs 13 residues. Between the trimmed V and J ends, which lost 5 bases and 7 bases, there was a span of 12 bases. Germline assignment: CDR1 SGHAT and CDR2 FQNNGV. The CDR3 DNA reads as TGTGCCAGCAGCGGAGGGAATTTGAATGAGCAGTTCTTC. Its translation: CASSGGNLNEQFF.

This clonotype has a handful of counts. The CDR3 nucleotides are TGCAGTGCTAGAGGCGGTAGCGGGACAGATACGCAGTATTTT. Translating it yields CSARGGSGTDTQYF. The chain joins TRBV20-1 to TRBJ2-3; the match to TRBD2 covers 7 bases. The germline CDR1 and CDR2 sequences are DFQATT and SNEGSKA (reference sequence). J was trimmed by 3 bases and V by 1 base; bases with no gene match: 4. This CDR3 contains 14 residues.